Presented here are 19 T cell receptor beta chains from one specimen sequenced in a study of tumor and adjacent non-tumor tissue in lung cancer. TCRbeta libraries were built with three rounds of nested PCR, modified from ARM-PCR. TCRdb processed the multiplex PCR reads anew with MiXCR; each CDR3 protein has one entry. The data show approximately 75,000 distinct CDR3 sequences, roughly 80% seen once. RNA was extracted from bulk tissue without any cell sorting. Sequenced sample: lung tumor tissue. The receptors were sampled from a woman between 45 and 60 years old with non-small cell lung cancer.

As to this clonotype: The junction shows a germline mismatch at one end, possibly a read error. This CDR3 is CASSLSQGYTEPFF. The CDR3 DNA follows: TGCGCCAGCAGCTTGTCCCAGGGGTACACTGAACCTTTCTTT. The V gene is TRBV5-1, the J gene TRBJ1-1, with D perhaps TRBD1 (6 bases). The CDR3 consists of 14 residues. Germline CDR1 reads SGHRS; CDR2 reads YFSETQ.

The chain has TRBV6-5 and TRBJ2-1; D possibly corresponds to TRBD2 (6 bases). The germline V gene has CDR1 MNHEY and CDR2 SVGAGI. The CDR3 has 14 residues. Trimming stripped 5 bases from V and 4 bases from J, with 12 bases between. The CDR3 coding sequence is TGTGCCAGCAGTGAGGACTACACATACAATGAGCAGTTCTTC. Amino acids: CASSEDYTYNEQFF.

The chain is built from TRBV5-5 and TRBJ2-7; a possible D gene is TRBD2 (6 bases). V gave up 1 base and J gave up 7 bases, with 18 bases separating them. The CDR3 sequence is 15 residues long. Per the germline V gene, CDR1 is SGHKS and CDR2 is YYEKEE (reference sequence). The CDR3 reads CASSLSGLGNYEQYF. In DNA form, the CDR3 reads TGTGCCAGCAGCTTGTCGGGACTGGGGAATTATGAGCAGTACTTC.

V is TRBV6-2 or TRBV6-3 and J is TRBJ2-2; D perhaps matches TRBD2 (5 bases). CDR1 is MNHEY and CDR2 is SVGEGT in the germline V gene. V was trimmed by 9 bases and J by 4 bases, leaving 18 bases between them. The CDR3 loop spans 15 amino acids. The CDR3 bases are TGTGCCAGTAACCCAACATTCGCGGGCACCGGGGAGCTGTTTTTT. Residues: CASNPTFAGTGELFF.

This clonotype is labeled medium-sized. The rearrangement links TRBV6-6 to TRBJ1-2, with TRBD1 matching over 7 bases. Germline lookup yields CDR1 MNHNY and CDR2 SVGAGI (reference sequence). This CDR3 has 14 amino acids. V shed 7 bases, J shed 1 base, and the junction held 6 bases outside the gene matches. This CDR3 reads CASTPGTVNYGYTF. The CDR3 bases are TGTGCCAGCACCCCTGGGACAGTTAACTATGGCTACACCTTC.

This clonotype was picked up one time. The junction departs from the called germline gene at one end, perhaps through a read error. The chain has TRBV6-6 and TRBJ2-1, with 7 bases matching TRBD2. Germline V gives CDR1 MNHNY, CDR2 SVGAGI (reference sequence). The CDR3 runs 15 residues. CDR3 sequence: CVSSPDAGAGNEQFF. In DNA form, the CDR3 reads TGTGTCAGCAGTCCCGACGCGGGAGCGGGCAATGAGCAGTTCTTC.

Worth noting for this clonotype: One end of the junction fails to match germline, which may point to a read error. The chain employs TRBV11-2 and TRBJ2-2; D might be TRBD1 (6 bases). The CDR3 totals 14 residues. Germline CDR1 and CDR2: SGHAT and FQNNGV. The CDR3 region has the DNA TGTGACAGCAGCTTAGCTACAGGGACCGGGGAGCTGTTTTTT. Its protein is CDSSLATGTGELFF.

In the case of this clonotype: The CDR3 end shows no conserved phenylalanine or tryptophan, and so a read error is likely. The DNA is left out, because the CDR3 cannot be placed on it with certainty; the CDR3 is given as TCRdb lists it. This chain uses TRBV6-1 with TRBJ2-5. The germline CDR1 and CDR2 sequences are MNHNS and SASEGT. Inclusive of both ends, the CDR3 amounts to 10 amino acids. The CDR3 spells CASIGETQYL.

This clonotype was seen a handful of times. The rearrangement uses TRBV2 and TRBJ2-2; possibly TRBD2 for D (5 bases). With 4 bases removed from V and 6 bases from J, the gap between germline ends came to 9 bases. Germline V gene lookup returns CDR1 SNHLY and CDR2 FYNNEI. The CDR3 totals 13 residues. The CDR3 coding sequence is TGTGCCAGCAGTGCGGACTTTCCCGGGGAGCTGTTTTTT. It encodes CASSADFPGELFF.

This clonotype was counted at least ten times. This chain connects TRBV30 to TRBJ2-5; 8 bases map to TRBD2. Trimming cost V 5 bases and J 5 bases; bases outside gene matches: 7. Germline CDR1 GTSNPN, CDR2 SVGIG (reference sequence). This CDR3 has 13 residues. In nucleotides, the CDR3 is TGTGCCTGGGAAAGCGGGAGACGGGAGACCCAGTACTTC. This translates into CAWESGRRETQYF.

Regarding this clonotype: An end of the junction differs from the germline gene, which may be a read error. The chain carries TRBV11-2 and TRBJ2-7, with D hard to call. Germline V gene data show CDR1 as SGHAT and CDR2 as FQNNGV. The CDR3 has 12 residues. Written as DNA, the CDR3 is TGTGACAGCAGCTTAAACTCTACGAGGCAGTACTTC. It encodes CDSSLNSTRQYF.

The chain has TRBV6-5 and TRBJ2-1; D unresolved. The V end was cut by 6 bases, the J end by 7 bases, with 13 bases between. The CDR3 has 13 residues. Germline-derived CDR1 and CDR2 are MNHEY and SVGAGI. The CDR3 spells CASSPMLANEQFF. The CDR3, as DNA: TGTGCCAGCAGCCCCATGCTGGCGAATGAGCAGTTCTTC.

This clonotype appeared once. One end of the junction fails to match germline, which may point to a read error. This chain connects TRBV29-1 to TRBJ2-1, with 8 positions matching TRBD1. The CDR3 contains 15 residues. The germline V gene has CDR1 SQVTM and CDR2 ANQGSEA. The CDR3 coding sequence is TGCAGCATTGATTCTTCCGGACAGGGAAGGAGTGAGCAGTTCTTC. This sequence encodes CSIDSSGQGRSEQFF.

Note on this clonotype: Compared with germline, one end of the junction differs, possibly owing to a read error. In DNA, the CDR3 is TGTGCCAGCACCTTGTCGGGACAGGGGAATTACGAGCAGTATTTC. Its protein is CASTLSGQGNYEQYF. The chain is built from TRBV5-5 and TRBJ2-7; 10 nucleotides align to TRBD1. The CDR3 covers 15 residues. CDR1 is SGHKS, CDR2 YYEKEE, per germline (reference sequence).

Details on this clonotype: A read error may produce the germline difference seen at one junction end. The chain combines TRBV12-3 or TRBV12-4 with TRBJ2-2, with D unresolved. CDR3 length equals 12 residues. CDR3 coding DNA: TGTGCCAGCAGCCTCGACACCCGGGAGCTGTTTTTT. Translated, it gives CASSLDTRELFF.

The CDR3 DNA follows: TGTGCCAGCAGTAATAACGCCGAGATAGGGGACAATGAGCAGTTCTTC. As protein: CASSNNAEIGDNEQFF. The chain has TRBV6-4 and TRBJ2-1, with D possibly being TRBD1 (5 bases). Trimming removed 5 bases from V and 5 bases from J, with 19 bases in between. This CDR3 contains 16 residues. CDR1 is MRHNA and CDR2 is SNTAGT in the germline V gene.

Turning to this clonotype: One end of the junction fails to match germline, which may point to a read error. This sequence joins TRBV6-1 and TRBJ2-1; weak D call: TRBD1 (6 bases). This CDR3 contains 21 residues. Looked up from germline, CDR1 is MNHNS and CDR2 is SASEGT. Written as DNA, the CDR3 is TGTGTCAGCAGTGAAGGGTCCCCGGGACACATCGCCAAAAGCTCCTACAATGAGCAGTTCTTC. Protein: CVSSEGSPGHIAKSSYNEQFF.

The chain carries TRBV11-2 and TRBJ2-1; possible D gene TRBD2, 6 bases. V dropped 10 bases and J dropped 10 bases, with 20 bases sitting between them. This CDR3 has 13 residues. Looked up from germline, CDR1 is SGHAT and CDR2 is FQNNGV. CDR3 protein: CAIGLEGYGEQFF. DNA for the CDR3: TGTGCCATCGGCTTGGAGGGATACGGCGAGCAGTTCTTC.

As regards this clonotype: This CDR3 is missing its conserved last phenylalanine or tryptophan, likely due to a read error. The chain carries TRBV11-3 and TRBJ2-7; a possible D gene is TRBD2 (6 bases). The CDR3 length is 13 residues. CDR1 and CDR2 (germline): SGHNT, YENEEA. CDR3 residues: CASGLRRGYEQYL. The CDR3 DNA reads TGTGCCAGCGGCTTGAGGAGGGGATACGAGCAGTACTTA.